One and the same sample provided the 14 T cell receptor beta chains below, sequenced in a study of OX40 agonist ivuxolimab in advanced cancers. Preparation of the library involved the immunoSEQ multiplex PCR assay. In its TCRdb copy, this immuneACCESS table keeps in-frame sequences only and misses some clones. Where compared with another copy, unresolved V genes explain less than half of these, and the others have no known cause. The sample table holds 70,000 to 95,000 clones, of which 90% to 95% were seen once. Of the sample, roughly 0.53% is held by the ten largest clones. This sample comprised CD4+ or CD8+ T cells sorted from blood, obtained in a trial of the OX40 agonist ivuxolimab. The receptors come from an adult with an advanced solid tumor such as melanoma, head and neck, liver or kidney cancer.

The chain links TRBV5-1 to TRBJ2-2, with D possibly being TRBD1 or TRBD2 (5 bases each). This CDR3 spans 17 amino acids. V was pared by 4 bases and J by 0 bases, with 16 bases between. Germline-derived CDR1 and CDR2 are SGHRS and YFSETQ. The CDR3 loop reads CASSQIGAGTNTGELFF. In DNA, the CDR3 is TGCGCCAGCAGCCAGATCGGGGCTGGGACGAACACCGGGGAGCTGTTTTTT. Based on the CDR3 plus reference TRBV5-1 and TRBJ2-2, the full variable domain is KAGVTQTPRYLIKTRGQQVTLSCSPISGHRSVSWYQQTPGQGLQFLFEYFSETQRNKGNFPGRFSGRQFSNSRSEMNVSTLELGDSALYLCASSQIGAGTNTGELFFGEGSRLTVL.

The rearrangement joins TRBV10-3 to TRBJ1-5; D perhaps matches TRBD1 (6 bases). The V and J ends lost 0 bases and 6 bases respectively, with 9 bases between them. Germline CDR1 ENHRY, CDR2 SYGVKD. The length of the CDR3 is 14 residues. CDR3 residues: CAISESSQGQPQHF. The CDR3 region has the DNA TGTGCCATCAGTGAGTCCTCACAGGGTCAGCCCCAGCATTTT.

V gene TRBV2 combines with J gene TRBJ2-2, with 11 bases that match TRBD1. In germline, CDR1 is SNHLY, CDR2 FYNNEI. Unmatched junction bases numbered 9, after V lost 7 bases and J lost 8 bases. The CDR3 length is 15 residues. CDR3 sequence reads: CASIKDRGPSGELFF. Here the CDR3 DNA reads TGTGCCAGCATTAAGGACAGGGGGCCGAGTGGGGAGCTGTTTTTT.

This chain links TRBV30 with TRBJ1-1; D is unresolved. Per the germline V gene, CDR1 is GTSNPN and CDR2 is SVGIG (reference sequence). The CDR3 extends over 13 amino acids. V was cut by 2 bases and J by 1 base, with 8 bases left in between. The CDR3 DNA reads TGTGCCTGGAGTAGGGCGAGGAACACTGAAGCTTTCTTT. This gives the protein CAWSRARNTEAFF. Complete variable domain (other parts from reference TRBV30 and TRBJ1-1): SQTIHQWPATLVQPVGSPLSLECTVEGTSNPNLYWYRQAAGRGLQLLFYSVGIGQISSEVPQNLSASRPQDRQFILSSKKLLLSDSGFYLCAWSRARNTEAFFGQGTRLTVV.

CDR3 sequence (DNA): TGCGCCAGCAGCCATAATCTAGCGGGACCTACACTCTACGAGCAGTACTTC. Protein: CASSHNLAGPTLYEQYF. The chain combines TRBV4-1 with TRBJ2-7, with 9 bases identical to TRBD2. V trimming: 3 bases; J trimming: 3 bases; junction bases outside the gene matches: 12. Germline CDR1 reads MGHRA; CDR2 reads YSYEKL. The CDR3 sequence is 17 residues long.

This rearrangement joins TRBV30 to TRBJ2-7; TRBD1 is a possible D gene (6 bases). This CDR3 is built from 16 residues. Trimming left V 1 base short and J 7 bases short, with 23 bases between. Germline lookup yields CDR1 GTSNPN and CDR2 SVGIG (reference sequence). As DNA, the CDR3 is TGTGCCTGGAGTGGCTTTGGGGGCATTGGGGTTGTGGAGCAGTACTTC. The encoded protein is CAWSGFGGIGVVEQYF.

The V and J genes are TRBV5-1 and TRBJ2-7; 7 bases line up with TRBD2. Germline V gene lookup returns CDR1 SGHRS and CDR2 YFSETQ. This CDR3 has 16 amino acids. V trimming: 4 bases; J trimming: 1 base; junction bases outside the gene matches: 11. CDR3 coding DNA: TGCGCCAGCAGCCAATTCACAGCGGGGCAATCCTACGAGCAGTACTTC. It specifies CASSQFTAGQSYEQYF. Combining the CDR3 with reference TRBV5-1 and TRBJ2-7 gives the whole variable domain KAGVTQTPRYLIKTRGQQVTLSCSPISGHRSVSWYQQTPGQGLQFLFEYFSETQRNKGNFPGRFSGRQFSNSRSEMNVSTLELGDSALYLCASSQFTAGQSYEQYFGPGTRLTVT.

In nucleotides, the CDR3 is TGCAGCGTCGCTCAGAACACTGAAGCTTTCTTT. This sequence encodes CSVAQNTEAFF. The gene calls are TRBV29-1 and TRBJ1-1, with D unclear. The CDR3 runs 11 residues. Trimming pared 6 bases from V and 1 base from J, leaving 6 bases between. Germline V gives CDR1 SQVTM, CDR2 ANQGSEA. Using reference TRBV29-1 and TRBJ1-1 for the parts outside the CDR3, the full variable domain is SAVISQKPSRDICQRGTSLTIQCQVDSQVTMMFWYRQQPGQSLTLIATANQGSEATYESGFVIDKFPISRPNLTFSTLTVSNMSPEDSSIYLCSVAQNTEAFFGQGTRLTVV.

The J gene is TRBJ1-3, the V gene TRBV27; unclear D gene. Germline V gene data show CDR1 as MNHEY and CDR2 as SMNVEV (reference sequence). The CDR3 is 13 residues long. V shed 5 bases and J shed 0 bases, with 5 bases lying between them. The CDR3 spells CASSLSSGNTIYF. For the CDR3, the DNA is TGTGCCAGCAGTCTCAGCTCTGGAAACACCATATATTTT.

The chain employs TRBV11-2 and TRBJ1-1, with a weak D call TRBD1 (5 bases). Trimming cost V 4 bases and J 1 base, with 16 bases left between them. CDR1 SGHAT and CDR2 FQNNGV come from the germline V gene. The CDR3 has 16 amino acids. The CDR3 DNA reads TGTGCCAGCAGCTCGGGACCCCGGAGGGGGAACACTGAAGCTTTCTTT. Protein product: CASSSGPRRGNTEAFF. Drawing the rest from reference TRBV11-2 and TRBJ1-1, the complete variable domain is EAGVAQSPRYKIIEKRQSVAFWCNPISGHATLYWYQQILGQGPKLLIQFQNNGVVDDSQLPKDRFSAERLKGVDSTLKIQPAKLEDSAVYLCASSSGPRRGNTEAFFGQGTRLTVV.

The chain joins TRBV19 to TRBJ2-3, with D perhaps TRBD2 (6 bases). The CDR3 loop spans 15 amino acids. V gave up 6 bases and J gave up 4 bases, with 17 bases separating them. CDR1 is LNHDA, CDR2 SQIVND, per germline (reference sequence). This CDR3 is CASRGGDAWSDTQYF. The CDR3 region has the DNA TGTGCCAGTAGGGGCGGGGATGCCTGGTCAGATACGCAGTATTTT.

The chain has TRBV9 and TRBJ1-2, with TRBD1 identical over 12 bases. Trimming took 6 bases from V and 7 from J; bases not matched to a gene: 7. Per germline, CDR1 SGDLS and CDR2 YYNGEE. CDR3 length: 14 residues. The CDR3 bases are TGTGCCAGCAACCGGGACAGGGGGCAAGTTGGCTACACCTTC. Its translation is CASNRDRGQVGYTF.

The chain uses TRBV6-6 and TRBJ2-5; D not certain. This CDR3 contains 13 residues. Looked up from germline, CDR1 is MNHNY and CDR2 is SVGAGI (reference sequence). Trimming shortened V by 8 bases and J by 4 bases, and 14 bases separated the two germline ends. Here the CDR3 DNA reads TGTGCCAGCGAGAATCCCGGGCGAGAGACCCAGTACTTC. The encoded protein is CASENPGRETQYF.

The chain employs TRBV29-1 and TRBJ2-2; 7 nucleotides match TRBD1. The CDR3 runs to 16 residues. The V and J ends lost 1 base and 4 bases, in that order; junction bases with no gene match: 9. Germline loops: CDR1 SQVTM, CDR2 ANQGSEA. This chain's CDR3 is CSVEGSAGGITGELFF. The CDR3 DNA reads TGCAGCGTTGAAGGGTCGGCAGGGGGTATCACCGGGGAGCTGTTTTTT.